The 30 T cell receptor beta chains below were found in one sample sequenced in a study of type 1 and type 2 diabetes patients. Genomic DNA was the PCR template. A primer set of 30 forward and 13 reverse primers amplified the CDR3. TCRdb reprocessed the multiplex PCR reads via MiXCR and lists one record per CDR3 protein. The repertoire holds fewer than 300,000 distinct CDR3 sequences, with more than 45% as singletons. The sequenced sample was peripheral blood mononuclear cells (PBMCs). Source of these receptors: a man younger than 35 with type 2 diabetes.

This clonotype was recorded a few times. The chain employs TRBV6-6 and TRBJ1-5, with 8 bases matching TRBD1. There are 15 residues in the CDR3. With V trimmed by 6 bases and J by 5 bases, 9 bases remained unmatched. Germline values: CDR1 MNHNY, CDR2 SVGAGI (reference sequence). The CDR3 DNA reads as TGTGCCAGCAGCCCGGACAGGGTGGTCTATCAGCCCCAGCATTTT. Encoded protein: CASSPDRVVYQPQHF.

The rearrangement links TRBV5-6 to TRBJ2-1; D is perhaps TRBD1 or TRBD2 (5 bases each). V lost 4 bases, J lost 4 bases, and 24 bases lay in between. CDR3 length: 18 residues. In germline, CDR1 is SGHDT, CDR2 YYEEEE. The CDR3 here is CASSPGTLYHSGYNEQFF. The CDR3 DNA reads TGTGCCAGCAGCCCAGGGACGCTGTACCATTCGGGGTACAATGAGCAGTTCTTC.

The CDR3 DNA is TGTGCCAGTAGTATCGGGGGAACTGTGAACACTGAAGCTTTCTTT. As protein: CASSIGGTVNTEAFF. The chain couples TRBV19 to TRBJ1-1, with TRBD1 as a possible D gene (5 bases). V was shortened by 3 bases and J by 0 bases, with 11 bases between the two germline ends. CDR1 is LNHDA, CDR2 SQIVND, per germline (reference sequence). The CDR3 contains 15 residues.

CDR3 in amino acids: CATSRDSQGDTIYF. The DNA for the CDR3 is TGTGCCACCAGCAGAGATTCACAGGGAGACACCATATATTTT. The chain carries TRBV15 and TRBJ1-3, with D maybe TRBD1 (6 bases). Germline V CDR1 and CDR2: LNHNV, YYDKDF (reference sequence). The CDR3 consists of 14 residues. Trimming left V 0 bases short and J 8 bases short, with 11 bases between. Looking up the rest from reference TRBV15 and TRBJ1-3 gives the full variable domain: DAMVIQNPRYQVTQFGKPVTLSCSQTLNHNVMYWYQQKSSQAPKLLFHYYDKDFNNEADTPDNFQSRRPNTSFCFLDIRSPGLGDTAMYLCATSRDSQGDTIYFGEGSWLTVV.

The chain combines TRBV24-1 with TRBJ2-7, with TRBD1 as a possible D gene (5 bases). Germline-derived CDR1 and CDR2 are KGHDR and SFDVKD. CDR3 length: 13 amino acids. The ends were cut back, 4 bases at V and 7 bases at J, with 13 bases in the middle. The CDR3 loop reads CATSDSTGYEQYF. The CDR3 nucleotides are TGTGCCACCAGTGACTCCACAGGCTATGAGCAGTACTTC.

The rearrangement joins TRBV27 to TRBJ1-2; TRBD1 matches 7 bases. J was trimmed by 0 bases and V by 4 bases; bases with no gene match: 2. This CDR3 is built from 14 residues. Germline CDR1 MNHEY, CDR2 SMNVEV (reference sequence). CDR3 in amino acids: CASSSGTANYGYTF. CDR3 nucleotides: TGTGCCAGCAGTTCCGGGACAGCTAACTATGGCTACACCTTC.

This chain joins TRBV4-1 and TRBJ1-1; 9 bases map to TRBD1. The CDR3 spans 14 residues. Germline CDR1 and CDR2: MGHRA and YSYEKL. With 4 bases clipped from V and 5 bases from J, the junction kept 5 bases outside the gene matches. This chain's CDR3 is CASSPRDRETEAFF. The CDR3 nucleotides read TGCGCCAGCAGCCCACGGGACAGGGAAACTGAAGCTTTCTTT.

A few counts support this clonotype. The chain joins TRBV20-1 to TRBJ2-7, with TRBD1 as a possible D gene (5 bases). In germline, CDR1 is DFQATT, CDR2 SNEGSKA (reference sequence). Trimming removed 8 bases at V and 2 bases at J, with 16 bases between. CDR3 length: 13 amino acids. CDR3 sequence (DNA): TGCAGTACCACCGGGCCCAGGGCCTACGAGCAGTACTTC. Encoded protein: CSTTGPRAYEQYF.

The chain carries TRBV6-5 and TRBJ2-5; no reliable D call. CDR1 MNHEY and CDR2 SVGAGI come from the germline V gene. V lost 0 bases to trimming and J lost 2 bases, with 7 bases between them. This CDR3 contains 14 residues. CDR3 sequence: CASSYSRVQETQYF. In DNA, the CDR3 is TGTGCCAGCAGTTACTCAAGGGTACAAGAGACCCAGTACTTC.

The table lists this clonotype with a few counts. The V call is TRBV18, the J call TRBJ2-7; 8 nucleotides match TRBD2. The V segment lost 4 bases and the J segment 5 bases; nucleotides outside the gene matches: 7. The CDR3 sequence is 14 residues long. Germline-derived CDR1 and CDR2 are KGHSH and LQKENI. The CDR3 DNA follows: TGTGCCAGCTCACTGAAGCCGGGAGGGCACGAGCAGTACTTC. Translating it yields CASSLKPGGHEQYF.

This clonotype was counted only a few times. The chain links TRBV12-3 or TRBV12-4 to TRBJ2-5; tentative D call: TRBD1 (5 bases). Trimming took off 3 bases at V and 0 bases at J, with 8 bases between the two ends. The CDR3 sequence is 14 residues long. This chain's CDR3 is CASSFYRYQETQYF. The DNA for the CDR3 is TGTGCCAGCAGTTTTTACAGGTACCAAGAGACCCAGTACTTC.

This clonotype has a handful of counts. The chain carries TRBV10-3 and TRBJ2-7; the D is unclear. CDR1 and CDR2 (germline): ENHRY, SYGVKD. The CDR3 is 13 residues long. V was pared by 7 bases and J by 7 bases, with 17 bases between. The CDR3 DNA is TGTGCCATCACCACCGACACCCCCGGGGAGCAGTACTTC. Translation gives CAITTDTPGEQYF.

The CDR3 nucleotides are TGTGCCAGCAGCTTAGTGGCGATGGGGTGGTTAGAGACCCAGTACTTC. This translates into CASSLVAMGWLETQYF. J is TRBJ2-5 and V is TRBV7-9; D gene unclear. CDR3 length: 16 amino acids. In germline, CDR1 is SEHNR, CDR2 FQNEAQ (reference sequence). V was pared by 1 base and J by 4 bases, with 16 bases between.

This rearrangement joins TRBV20-1 to TRBJ2-1; D tentatively fits TRBD1 or TRBD2 (5 bases each). The CDR3 is 15 amino acids. V gave up 0 bases and J gave up 7 bases, with 16 bases separating them. Looked up from germline, CDR1 is DFQATT and CDR2 is SNEGSKA (reference sequence). DNA for the CDR3: TGCAGTGCTAGAGATTTGGGGGAGTGGGATAATGAGCAGTTCTTC. Encoded protein: CSARDLGEWDNEQFF.

V is TRBV7-6 and J is TRBJ2-5; D is ambiguous. V was clipped by 1 base and J by 5 bases, with 8 bases between them. Germline V gene data show CDR1 as SGHVS and CDR2 as FNYEAQ. The CDR3 is 13 amino acids. The CDR3 reads CASSLDQEETQYF. In DNA, the CDR3 is TGTGCCAGCAGCTTAGACCAGGAGGAGACCCAGTACTTC.

The V gene is TRBV6-5, the J gene TRBJ2-7, with D unresolved. The germline V gene encodes CDR1 MNHEY and CDR2 SVGAGI. The V gene lost 7 bases and the J gene lost 7 bases, with 17 bases spanning the gap. This CDR3 is 13 amino acids long. CDR3 amino acids: CASIHPFDNEQYF. CDR3 nucleotide sequence: TGTGCCAGCATCCACCCATTCGACAATGAGCAGTACTTC.

This chain connects TRBV6-6 to TRBJ2-7, with D perhaps TRBD2 (5 bases). The CDR3 is 14 amino acids. V was cut by 8 bases and J by 0 bases, with 14 bases left in between. CDR1 and CDR2 (germline): MNHNY, SVGAGI (reference sequence). The CDR3, as DNA: TGTGCCAGCGCCGTTGCGGGTAGCTCCTACGAGCAGTACTTC. Translated: CASAVAGSSYEQYF.

This clonotype was observed a handful of times. The J gene is TRBJ2-2, the V gene TRBV5-1, with no clear D. The germline V and J ends were trimmed by 0 bases and 6 bases, with 6 bases remaining between them. Germline V gene lookup returns CDR1 SGHRS and CDR2 YFSETQ. The CDR3 is 13 amino acids. Here the CDR3 DNA reads TGCGCCAGCAGCTTGGAGAGCGCCGGGGAGCTGTTTTTT. Encoded protein: CASSLESAGELFF.

V and J are TRBV20-1 and TRBJ2-3; 7 bases are a match to TRBD1. V lost 1 base and J lost 2; bases outside the gene matches: 6. Germline V gene sequence: CDR1 DFQATT, CDR2 SNEGSKA (reference sequence). The CDR3 sequence is 15 residues long. CDR3 coding DNA: TGCAGTGCTAGAGTACAAGGGGGCTACACAGATACGCAGTATTTT. Amino acid sequence: CSARVQGGYTDTQYF.

V gene TRBV19 combines with J gene TRBJ1-2; D is unclear. The V gene lost 8 bases and the J gene lost 4 bases, with 11 bases spanning the gap. The CDR3 is 12 amino acids. Germline values: CDR1 LNHDA, CDR2 SQIVND (reference sequence). The CDR3 nucleotides read TGTGCCAGTCTGGAGGGAAGCTATGGCTACACCTTC. Its protein is CASLEGSYGYTF.

CDR3 nucleotides: TGTGCCAGCAGCTTAACACAGGGAGGCGGCTACACCTTC. Translated, it gives CASSLTQGGGYTF. V is TRBV7-6 and J is TRBJ1-2; a possible D gene is TRBD1 (6 bases). The V end lost 2 bases, the J end lost 8 bases, and 12 bases lay between the germline ends. The CDR3 consists of 13 residues. Germline V CDR1 and CDR2: SGHVS, FNYEAQ.

This rearrangement joins TRBV15 to TRBJ1-2; perhaps TRBD1 as D (5 bases). Germline V CDR1 and CDR2: LNHNV, YYDKDF (reference sequence). Trimming took 3 bases from V and 4 from J, leaving 15 bases between them. This CDR3 contains 15 residues. The CDR3 DNA sequence: TGTGCCACCAGCAGGGGCCGGGTGGGGGGCTATGGCTACACCTTC. Protein: CATSRGRVGGYGYTF.

The chain is built from TRBV7-8 and TRBJ2-1; TRBD2 matches at 10 bases. There are 16 residues in the CDR3. Losses at the gene ends were 2 bases for V and 8 bases for J; bases not matched to a gene: 9. Germline V gene data show CDR1 as SGHVS and CDR2 as FQNEAQ. As DNA, the CDR3 is TGTGCCAGCAGCTTACAGGCTAGCGGGGGTAGAGATGAGCAGTTCTTC. Translation: CASSLQASGGRDEQFF.

Turning to this clonotype: One junction end disagrees with the germline gene, perhaps due to a read error. CDR3 nucleotide sequence: TGCGCCAGCAGCCAAGATTCGGGGCAAGGGACCCAGTACTTC. Amino acid sequence: CASSQDSGQGTQYF. The chain is built from TRBV4-1 and TRBJ2-5, with D perhaps matching TRBD1 or TRBD2 (5 bases each). CDR1 MGHRA and CDR2 YSYEKL come from the germline V gene. The CDR3 extends over 14 amino acids.

The DNA for the CDR3 is TGTGCCAGCAGTTTGGGGACAGGGGGCCGCACAGATACGCAGTATTTT. This translates into CASSLGTGGRTDTQYF. The rearrangement joins TRBV12-3 or TRBV12-4 to TRBJ2-3; 12 bases are a match to TRBD1. V shed 3 bases, J shed 1 base, and the junction held 2 bases outside the gene matches. This CDR3 has 16 residues.

The chain combines TRBV19 with TRBJ1-2; D is unresolved. Trimming pared 6 bases from V and 3 bases from J, leaving 17 bases between. The CDR3 sequence is 15 residues long. The germline CDR1 and CDR2 sequences are LNHDA and SQIVND (reference sequence). DNA of the CDR3: TGTGCCAGTAGCTATTCGGAGAGGGCCTACTATGGCTACACCTTC. Translation: CASSYSERAYYGYTF. The full variable domain, in which reference TRBV19 and TRBJ1-2 provide the parts outside the CDR3, is DGGITQSPKYLFRKEGQNVTLSCEQNLNHDAMYWYRQDPGQGLRLIYYSQIVNDFQKGDIAEGYSVSREKKESFPLTVTSAQKNPTAFYLCASSYSERAYYGYTFGSGTRLTVV.

This clonotype has just a few counts. This chain connects TRBV29-1 to TRBJ2-2; the D call may be TRBD1 or TRBD2 (5 bases each). V was cut by 4 bases and J by 6 bases, with 6 bases left in between. Germline V gene sequence: CDR1 SQVTM, CDR2 ANQGSEA. CDR3 length equals 11 residues. DNA of the CDR3: TGCAGCGTTGTGGGGGCCGGGGAGCTGTTTTTT. It specifies CSVVGAGELFF.

The genes are TRBV19 and TRBJ2-3, with TRBD2 matching 16 bases. The CDR3 is 16 amino acids. V was clipped by 4 bases and J by 4 bases; unmatched bases: 2. Per the germline V gene, CDR1 is LNHDA and CDR2 is SQIVND (reference sequence). As DNA, the CDR3 is TGTGCCAGTAGTAAGGGACTAGCGGGGGGGCCAGATACGCAGTATTTT. Protein sequence: CASSKGLAGGPDTQYF.

This clonotype has more than one count but fewer than ten. The chain couples TRBV30 to TRBJ2-7; D gene unclear. This CDR3 spans 11 amino acids. V lost 3 bases to trimming and J lost 4 bases, with 7 bases between them. Germline-derived CDR1 and CDR2 are GTSNPN and SVGIG (reference sequence). CDR3 nucleotides: TGTGCCTGGAGCCAGAAATACGAGCAGTACTTC. It specifies CAWSQKYEQYF. Supplemented by reference TRBV30 and TRBJ2-7, the full variable domain reads SQTIHQWPATLVQPVGSPLSLECTVEGTSNPNLYWYRQAAGRGLQLLFYSVGIGQISSEVPQNLSASRPQDRQFILSSKKLLLSDSGFYLCAWSQKYEQYFGPGTRLTVT.

As DNA, the CDR3 is TGTGCCAGCAGAGGGGCCCTGGGACAGGGGTCCGAGCAGTACTTC. As protein: CASRGALGQGSEQYF. V usage is TRBV28 and J usage is TRBJ2-7; TRBD1 agrees at 10 bases. This CDR3 is built from 15 residues. CDR1 is MDHEN and CDR2 is SYDVKM in the germline V gene. The trim removed 6 bases at V and 6 bases at J, leaving 11 bases unmatched. The entire variable domain, with the rest obtained from reference TRBV28 and TRBJ2-7, is as follows: DVKVTQSSRYLVKRTGEKVFLECVQDMDHENMFWYRQDPGLGLRLIYFSYDVKMKEKGDIPEGYSVSREKKERFSLILESASTNQTSMYLCASRGALGQGSEQYFGPGTRLTVT.